The clone carrying this T cell receptor beta chain was seen only once. Its antigen is unidentified. Produced via immunoSEQ multiplex PCR; TCRdb's table is partial and in-frame only. This table holds around 30,000 clones, roughly nine tenths found once. The data were taken from a study of monozygotic twins with cystic fibrosis. Study conclusions and caveats: No link emerged between shared CDR3 counts and age, concordance or severity. V usage most resembled the co-twin in 13 of 16 pairs.

The germline V gene encodes CDR1 LNHNV and CDR2 YYDKDF (reference sequence). The CDR3 is made up of 14 amino acids. With 0 bases removed from V and 6 bases from J, the gap between germline ends came to 11 bases. This TCR derives from a girl between 2 and 10 years old with cystic fibrosis. The V gene is TRBV15, the J gene TRBJ1-2; the D is unclear. Sequencing was performed on blood. In nucleotides, the CDR3 is TGTGCCACCAGCAGAGAGGGAGAGGCGGATGGCTACACCTTC. Amino acid sequence: CATSREGEADGYTF.